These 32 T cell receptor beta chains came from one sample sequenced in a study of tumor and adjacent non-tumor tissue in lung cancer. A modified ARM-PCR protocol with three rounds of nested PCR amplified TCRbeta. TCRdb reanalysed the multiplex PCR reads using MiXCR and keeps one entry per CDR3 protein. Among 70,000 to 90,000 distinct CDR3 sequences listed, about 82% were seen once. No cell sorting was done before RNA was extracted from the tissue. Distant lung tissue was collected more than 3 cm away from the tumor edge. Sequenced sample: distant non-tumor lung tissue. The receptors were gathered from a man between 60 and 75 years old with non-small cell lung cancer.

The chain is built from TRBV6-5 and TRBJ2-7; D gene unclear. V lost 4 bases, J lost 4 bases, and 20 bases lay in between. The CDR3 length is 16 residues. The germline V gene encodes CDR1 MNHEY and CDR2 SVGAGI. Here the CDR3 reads CASSLKPFASSYEQYF. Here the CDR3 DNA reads TGTGCCAGCAGTTTGAAACCCTTCGCCTCATCATACGAGCAGTACTTC.

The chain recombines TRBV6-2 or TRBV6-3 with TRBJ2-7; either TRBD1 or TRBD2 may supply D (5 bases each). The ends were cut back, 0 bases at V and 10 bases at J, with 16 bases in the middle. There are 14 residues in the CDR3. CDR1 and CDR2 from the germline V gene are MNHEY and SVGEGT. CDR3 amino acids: CASSYSSTVGDQYF. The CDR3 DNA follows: TGTGCCAGCAGTTACTCGAGCACTGTGGGGGACCAGTACTTC.

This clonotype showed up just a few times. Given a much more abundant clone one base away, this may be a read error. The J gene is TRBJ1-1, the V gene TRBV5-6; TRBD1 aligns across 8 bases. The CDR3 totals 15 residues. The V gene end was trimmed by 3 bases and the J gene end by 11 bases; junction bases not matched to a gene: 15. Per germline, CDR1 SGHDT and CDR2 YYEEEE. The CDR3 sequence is CASSSRRAGGVKAFF. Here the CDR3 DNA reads TGTGCCAGCAGCTCACGGCGGGCAGGGGGCGTTAAGGCTTTCTTT.

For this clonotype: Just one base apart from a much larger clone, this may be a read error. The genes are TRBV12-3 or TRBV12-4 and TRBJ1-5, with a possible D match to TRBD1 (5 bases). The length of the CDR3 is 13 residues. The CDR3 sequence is CASSSGWNQPQPF. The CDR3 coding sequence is TGTGCCAGCAGTTCAGGGTGGAATCAGCCCCAGCCTTTT.

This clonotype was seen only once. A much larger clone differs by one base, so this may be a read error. CDR3 amino acids: CASSQVSRDRGVQPQHF. DNA of the CDR3: TGCGCCAGCAGCCAAGTGAGTAGGGACAGGGGAGTACAGCCCCAGCATTTT. This chain connects TRBV4-1 to TRBJ1-5; 10 nucleotides align to TRBD1. V trimming: 1 base; J trimming: 7 bases; junction bases outside the gene matches: 10. The CDR3 is 17 residues long. Germline V gene data show CDR1 as MGHRA and CDR2 as YSYEKL.

CDR3 sequence: CASSLRLAGTYEQYF. The CDR3 DNA is TGTGCCAGTAGTCTACGACTAGCGGGGACATACGAGCAGTACTTC. The genes are TRBV19 and TRBJ2-7; 11 bases are shared with TRBD2. With V trimmed by 5 bases and J by 4 bases, 7 bases remained unmatched. The CDR3 covers 15 residues. Germline values: CDR1 LNHDA, CDR2 SQIVND (reference sequence).

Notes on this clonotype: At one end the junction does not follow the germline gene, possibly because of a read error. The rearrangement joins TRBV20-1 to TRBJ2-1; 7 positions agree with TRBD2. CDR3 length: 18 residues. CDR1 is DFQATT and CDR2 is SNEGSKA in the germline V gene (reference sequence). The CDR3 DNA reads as TGCATTGCTCCCTCTCCGGGACTAACGGGAGGCTCCTACAATGAGCAGTTCTTC. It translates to CIAPSPGLTGGSYNEQFF.

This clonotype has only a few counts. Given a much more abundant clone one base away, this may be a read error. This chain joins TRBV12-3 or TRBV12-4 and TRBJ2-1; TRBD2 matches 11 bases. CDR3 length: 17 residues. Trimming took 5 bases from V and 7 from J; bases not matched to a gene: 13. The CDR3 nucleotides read TGTGCCAGCAGTCCCGGGATTAGCGGGAGGGCCAGAAATGAGCAGTTCTTC. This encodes CASSPGISGRARNEQFF.

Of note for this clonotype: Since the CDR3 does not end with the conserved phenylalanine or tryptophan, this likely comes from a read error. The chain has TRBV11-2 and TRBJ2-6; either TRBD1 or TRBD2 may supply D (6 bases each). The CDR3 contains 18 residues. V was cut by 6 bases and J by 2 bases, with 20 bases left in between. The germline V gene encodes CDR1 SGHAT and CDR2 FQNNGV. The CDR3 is CASSPTSRGSTGANVLTS. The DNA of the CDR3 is TGTGCCAGCAGTCCAACTAGCAGGGGATCCACTGGGGCCAACGTCCTGACTTCC.

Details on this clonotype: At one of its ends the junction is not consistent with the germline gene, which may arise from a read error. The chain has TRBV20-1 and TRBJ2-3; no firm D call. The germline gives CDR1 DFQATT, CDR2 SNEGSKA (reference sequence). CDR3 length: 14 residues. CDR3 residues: CSAGELKITDTQYF. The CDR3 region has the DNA TGCAGTGCTGGCGAACTGAAGATCACAGATACCCAGTATTTT.

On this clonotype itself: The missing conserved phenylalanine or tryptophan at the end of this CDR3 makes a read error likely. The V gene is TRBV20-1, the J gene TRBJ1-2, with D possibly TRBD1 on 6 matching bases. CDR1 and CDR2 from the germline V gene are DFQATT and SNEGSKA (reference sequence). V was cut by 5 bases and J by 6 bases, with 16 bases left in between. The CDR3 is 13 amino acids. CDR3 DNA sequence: TGCAGTGCTTCCACAGGGACTACTGATGGCTACACCTCC. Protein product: CSASTGTTDGYTS.

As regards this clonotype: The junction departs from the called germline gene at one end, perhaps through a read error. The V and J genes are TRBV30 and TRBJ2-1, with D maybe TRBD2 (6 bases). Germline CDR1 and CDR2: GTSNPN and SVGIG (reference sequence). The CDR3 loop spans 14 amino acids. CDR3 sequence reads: CAWSRGSSSNEQSF. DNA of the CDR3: TGTGCCTGGAGTCGGGGGAGCTCCTCCAATGAGCAGTCCTTC.

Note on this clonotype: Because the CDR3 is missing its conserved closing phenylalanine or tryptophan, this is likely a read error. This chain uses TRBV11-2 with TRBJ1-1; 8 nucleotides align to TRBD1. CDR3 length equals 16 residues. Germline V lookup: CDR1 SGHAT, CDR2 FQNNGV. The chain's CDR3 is CAGSPSRGPLRGEAFL. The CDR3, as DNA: TGTGCCGGCAGCCCCTCCAGGGGGCCATTGAGGGGTGAAGCTTTCCTT.

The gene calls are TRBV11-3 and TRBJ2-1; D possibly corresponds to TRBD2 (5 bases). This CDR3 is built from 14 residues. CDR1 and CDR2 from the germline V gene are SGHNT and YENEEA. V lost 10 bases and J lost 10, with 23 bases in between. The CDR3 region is CAKSLVAPPSEQFF. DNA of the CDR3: TGTGCCAAGAGCTTAGTTGCACCCCCTAGCGAGCAGTTCTTC.

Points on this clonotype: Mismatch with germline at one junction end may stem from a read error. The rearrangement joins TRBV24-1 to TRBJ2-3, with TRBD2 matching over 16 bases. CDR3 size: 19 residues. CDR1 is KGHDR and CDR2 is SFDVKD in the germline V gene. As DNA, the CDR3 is TGTTCCACCAGTGATGTGACGTCCGGGACTAGCGGGAGGGCAGATACGCAGTATTTT. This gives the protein CSTSDVTSGTSGRADTQYF.

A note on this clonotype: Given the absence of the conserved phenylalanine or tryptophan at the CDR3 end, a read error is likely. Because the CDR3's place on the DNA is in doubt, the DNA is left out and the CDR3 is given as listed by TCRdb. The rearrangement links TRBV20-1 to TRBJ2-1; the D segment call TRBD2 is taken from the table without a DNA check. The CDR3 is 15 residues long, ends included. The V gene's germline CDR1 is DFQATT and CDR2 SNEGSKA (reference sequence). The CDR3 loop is CSARRASGSLNEQSI.

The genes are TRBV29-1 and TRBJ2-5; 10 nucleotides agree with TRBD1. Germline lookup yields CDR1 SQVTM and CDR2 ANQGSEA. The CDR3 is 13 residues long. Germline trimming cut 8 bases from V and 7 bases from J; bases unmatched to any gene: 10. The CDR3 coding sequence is TGCAGCTTGGGACAGGGGACAGGAGCGACCCAGTACTTC. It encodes CSLGQGTGATQYF.

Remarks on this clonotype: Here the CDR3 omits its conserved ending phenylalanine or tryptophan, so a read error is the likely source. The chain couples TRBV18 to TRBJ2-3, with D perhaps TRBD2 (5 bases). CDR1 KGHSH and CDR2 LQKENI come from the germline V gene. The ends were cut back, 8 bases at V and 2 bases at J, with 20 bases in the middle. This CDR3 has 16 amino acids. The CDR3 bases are TGTGCCAGCGCGAGGGATAGCAGGAGCGCCACAGATACGCAGTATCTT. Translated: CASARDSRSATDTQYL.

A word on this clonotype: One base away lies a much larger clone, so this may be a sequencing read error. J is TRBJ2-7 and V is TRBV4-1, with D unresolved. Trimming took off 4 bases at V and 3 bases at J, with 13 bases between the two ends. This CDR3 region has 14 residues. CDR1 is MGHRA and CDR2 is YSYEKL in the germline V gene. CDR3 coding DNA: TGCGCCAGCAGCCGGCTTCAGGATCTCTACGAGCAGTACTTC. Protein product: CASSRLQDLYEQYF.

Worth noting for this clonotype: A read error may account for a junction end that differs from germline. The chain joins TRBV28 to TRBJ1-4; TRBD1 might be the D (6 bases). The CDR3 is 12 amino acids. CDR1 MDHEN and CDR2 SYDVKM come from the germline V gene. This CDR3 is CASSLGGEKLFF. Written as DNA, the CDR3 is TGTGCTAGCAGTTTAGGGGGTGAAAAACTGTTTTTT.

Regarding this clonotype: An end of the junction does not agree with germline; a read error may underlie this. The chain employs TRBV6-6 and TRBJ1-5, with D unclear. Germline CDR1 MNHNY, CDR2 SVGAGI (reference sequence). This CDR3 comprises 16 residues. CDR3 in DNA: TGCGCCAGCAGTTCCGTAGGGCCCATTGGGAATCAGCCCCAGCATTTT. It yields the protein CASSSVGPIGNQPQHF.

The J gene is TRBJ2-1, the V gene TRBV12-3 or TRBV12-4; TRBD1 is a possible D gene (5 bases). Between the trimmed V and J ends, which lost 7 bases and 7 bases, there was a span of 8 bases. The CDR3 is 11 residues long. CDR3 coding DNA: TGTGCCAGCAAAAGGGGAAATGAGCAGTTCTTC. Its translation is CASKRGNEQFF.

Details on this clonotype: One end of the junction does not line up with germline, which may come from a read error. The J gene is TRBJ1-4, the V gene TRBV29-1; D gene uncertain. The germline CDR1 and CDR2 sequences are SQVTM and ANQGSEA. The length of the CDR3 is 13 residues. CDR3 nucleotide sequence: TGCAGCGTTGGGGCCGGCAAGAATGAAAAACTGTTATTC. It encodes CSVGAGKNEKLLF.

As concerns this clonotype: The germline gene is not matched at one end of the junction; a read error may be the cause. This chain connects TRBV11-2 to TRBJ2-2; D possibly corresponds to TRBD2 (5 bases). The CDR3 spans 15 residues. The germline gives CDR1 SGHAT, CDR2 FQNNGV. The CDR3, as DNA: TGTGCCAGCATCTTAGTGGACTGGAACACCGGGGAGTTGTTATTT. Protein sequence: CASILVDWNTGELLF.

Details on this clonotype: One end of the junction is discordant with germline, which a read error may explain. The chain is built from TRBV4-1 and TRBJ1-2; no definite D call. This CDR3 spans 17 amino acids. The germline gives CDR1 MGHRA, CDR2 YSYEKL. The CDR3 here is CASTQESAPPVGYGYTF. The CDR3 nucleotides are TGCGCCAGCACCCAAGAATCCGCCCCCCCGGTGGGATATGGCTACACCTTC.

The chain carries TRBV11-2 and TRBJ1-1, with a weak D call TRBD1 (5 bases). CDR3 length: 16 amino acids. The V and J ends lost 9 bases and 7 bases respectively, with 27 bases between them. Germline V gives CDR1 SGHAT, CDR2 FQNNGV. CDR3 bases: TGTGCCAGTAGCCCCTCCATGGGGCCGTTGAGGGGTGAAGCTTTCTTT. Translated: CASSPSMGPLRGEAFF.

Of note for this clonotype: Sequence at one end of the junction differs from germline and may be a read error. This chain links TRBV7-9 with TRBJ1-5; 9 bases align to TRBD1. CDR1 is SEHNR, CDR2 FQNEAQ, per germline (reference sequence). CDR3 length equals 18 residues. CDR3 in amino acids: CASSQIRTGDNIDQPQRF. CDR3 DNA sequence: TGTGCCAGCAGCCAGATCCGGACAGGGGACAATATAGATCAGCCCCAGCGTTTT.

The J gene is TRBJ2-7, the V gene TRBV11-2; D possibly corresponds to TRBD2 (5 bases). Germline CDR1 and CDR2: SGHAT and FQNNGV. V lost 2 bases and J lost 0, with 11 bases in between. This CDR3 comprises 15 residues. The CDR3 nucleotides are TGTGCCAGCAGCTTAACGTGGAGGAGCTCCTACGAGCAGTACTTC. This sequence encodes CASSLTWRSSYEQYF.

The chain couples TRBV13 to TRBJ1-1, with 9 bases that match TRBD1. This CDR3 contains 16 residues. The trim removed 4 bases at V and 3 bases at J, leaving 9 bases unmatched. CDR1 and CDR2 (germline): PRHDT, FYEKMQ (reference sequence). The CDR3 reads CASSWTGTGMDTEAFF. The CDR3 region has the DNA TGTGCCAGCAGCTGGACCGGGACAGGGATGGACACTGAAGCTTTCTTT.

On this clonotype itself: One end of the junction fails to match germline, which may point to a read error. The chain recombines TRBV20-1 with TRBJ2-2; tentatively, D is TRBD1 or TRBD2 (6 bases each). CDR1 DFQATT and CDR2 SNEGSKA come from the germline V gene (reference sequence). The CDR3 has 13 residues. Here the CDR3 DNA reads TGCAGTGCCCCAAGGACAGAGGGCGGGGAGCCGTTTTTT. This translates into CSAPRTEGGEPFF.

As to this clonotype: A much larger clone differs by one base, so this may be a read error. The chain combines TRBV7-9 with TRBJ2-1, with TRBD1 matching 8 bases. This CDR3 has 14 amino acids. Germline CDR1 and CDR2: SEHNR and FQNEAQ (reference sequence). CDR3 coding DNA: TGTGCCTGCAGCACGGGACAGGTCGACAATGAGCAGTTCTTC. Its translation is CACSTGQVDNEQFF.

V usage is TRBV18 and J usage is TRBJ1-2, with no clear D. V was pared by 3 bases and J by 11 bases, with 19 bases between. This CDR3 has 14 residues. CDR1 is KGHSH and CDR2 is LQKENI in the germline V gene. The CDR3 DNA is TGTGCCAGCTCACCTTCGGACGGAGAGGACGGATACACCTTC. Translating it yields CASSPSDGEDGYTF. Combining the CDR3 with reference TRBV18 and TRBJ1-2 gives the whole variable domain NAGVMQNPRHLVRRRGQEARLRCSPMKGHSHVYWYRQLPEEGLKFMVYLQKENIIDESGMPKERFSAEFPKEGPSILRIQQVVRGDSAAYFCASSPSDGEDGYTFGSGTRLTVV.